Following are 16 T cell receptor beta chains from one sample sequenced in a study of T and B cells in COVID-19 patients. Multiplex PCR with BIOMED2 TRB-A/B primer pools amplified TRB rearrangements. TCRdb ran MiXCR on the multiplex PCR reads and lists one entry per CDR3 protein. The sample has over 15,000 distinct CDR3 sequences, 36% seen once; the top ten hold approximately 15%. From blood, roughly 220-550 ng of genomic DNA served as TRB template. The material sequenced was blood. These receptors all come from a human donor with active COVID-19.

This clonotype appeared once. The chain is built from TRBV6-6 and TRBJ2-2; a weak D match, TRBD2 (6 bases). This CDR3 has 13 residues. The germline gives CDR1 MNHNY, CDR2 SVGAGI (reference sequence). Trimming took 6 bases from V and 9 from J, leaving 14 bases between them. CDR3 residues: CASRPTSPRELFF. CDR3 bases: TGTGCCAGCAGGCCGACTAGTCCCAGGGAGCTGTTTTTT.

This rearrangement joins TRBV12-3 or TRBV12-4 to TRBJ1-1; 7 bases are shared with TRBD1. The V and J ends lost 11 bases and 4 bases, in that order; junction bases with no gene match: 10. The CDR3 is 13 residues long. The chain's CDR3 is CASQFQGGTEAFF. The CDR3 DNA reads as TGTGCCTCACAGTTTCAGGGGGGCACTGAAGCTTTCTTT.

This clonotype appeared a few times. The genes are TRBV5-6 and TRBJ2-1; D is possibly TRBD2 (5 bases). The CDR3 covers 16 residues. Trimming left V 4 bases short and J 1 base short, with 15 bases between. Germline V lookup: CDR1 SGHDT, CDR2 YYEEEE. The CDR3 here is CASSRRGRESYNEQFF. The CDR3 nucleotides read TGTGCCAGCAGCCGACGGGGTAGGGAGTCCTACAATGAGCAGTTCTTC. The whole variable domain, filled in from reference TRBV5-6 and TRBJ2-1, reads DAGVTQSPTHLIKTRGQQVTLRCSPKSGHDTVSWYQQALGQGPQFIFQYYEEEERQRGNFPDRFSGHQFPNYSSELNVNALLLGDSALYLCASSRRGRESYNEQFFGPGTRLTVL.

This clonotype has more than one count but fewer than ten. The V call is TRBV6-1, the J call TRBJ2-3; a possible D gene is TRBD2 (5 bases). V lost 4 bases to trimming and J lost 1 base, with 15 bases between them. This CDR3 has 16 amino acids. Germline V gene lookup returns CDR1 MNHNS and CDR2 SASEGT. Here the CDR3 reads CASSVSSGLGTDTQYF. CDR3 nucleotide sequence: TGTGCCAGCAGTGTAAGTTCGGGGTTGGGCACAGATACGCAGTATTTT.

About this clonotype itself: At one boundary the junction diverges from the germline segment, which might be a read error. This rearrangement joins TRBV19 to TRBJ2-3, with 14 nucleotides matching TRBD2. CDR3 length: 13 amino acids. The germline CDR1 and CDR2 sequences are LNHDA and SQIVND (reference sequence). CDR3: CDSSRLAGGTQYF. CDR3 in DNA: TGTGACAGTAGTAGACTAGCGGGGGGGACGCAGTATTTT.

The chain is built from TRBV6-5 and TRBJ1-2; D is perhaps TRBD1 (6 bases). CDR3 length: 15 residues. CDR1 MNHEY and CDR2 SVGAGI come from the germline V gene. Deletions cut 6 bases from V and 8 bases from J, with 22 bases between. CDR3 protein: CASRIPGGGARGYTF. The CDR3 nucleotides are TGTGCCAGCAGGATACCTGGGGGGGGCGCGAGGGGCTACACCTTC.

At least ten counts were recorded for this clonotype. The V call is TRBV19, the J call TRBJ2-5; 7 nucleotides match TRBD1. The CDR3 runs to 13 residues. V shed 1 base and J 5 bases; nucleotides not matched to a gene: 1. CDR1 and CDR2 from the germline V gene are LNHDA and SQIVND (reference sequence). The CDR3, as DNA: TGTGCCAGTAGTATAGCCAGGGGGGAGACCCAGTACTTC. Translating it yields CASSIARGETQYF.

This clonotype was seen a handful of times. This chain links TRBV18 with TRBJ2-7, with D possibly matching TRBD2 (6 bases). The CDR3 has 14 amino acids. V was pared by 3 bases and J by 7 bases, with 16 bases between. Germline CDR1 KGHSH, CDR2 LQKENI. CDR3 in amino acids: CASSPTPRAGEQYF. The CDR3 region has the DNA TGTGCCAGCTCACCTACGCCCAGGGCGGGGGAGCAGTACTTC.

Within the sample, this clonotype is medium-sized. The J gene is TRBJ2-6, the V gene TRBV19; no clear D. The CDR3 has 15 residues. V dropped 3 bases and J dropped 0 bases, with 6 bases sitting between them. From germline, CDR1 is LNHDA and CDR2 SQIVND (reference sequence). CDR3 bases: TGTGCCAGTAGTATCGACCTCTCTGGGGCCAACGTCCTGACTTTC. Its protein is CASSIDLSGANVLTF.

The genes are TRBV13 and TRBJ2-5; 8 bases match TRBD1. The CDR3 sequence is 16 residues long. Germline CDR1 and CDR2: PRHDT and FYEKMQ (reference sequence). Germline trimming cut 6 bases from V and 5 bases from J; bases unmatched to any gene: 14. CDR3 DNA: TGTGCCAGCAGTTATCGTCGGACAGGGTATAGGGAGACCCAGTACTTC. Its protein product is CASSYRRTGYRETQYF.

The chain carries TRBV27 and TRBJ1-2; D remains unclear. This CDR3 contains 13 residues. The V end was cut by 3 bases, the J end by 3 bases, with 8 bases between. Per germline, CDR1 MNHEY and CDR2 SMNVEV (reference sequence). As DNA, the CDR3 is TGTGCCAGCAGTTTGTCAGGACACTATGGCTACACCTTC. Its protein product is CASSLSGHYGYTF.

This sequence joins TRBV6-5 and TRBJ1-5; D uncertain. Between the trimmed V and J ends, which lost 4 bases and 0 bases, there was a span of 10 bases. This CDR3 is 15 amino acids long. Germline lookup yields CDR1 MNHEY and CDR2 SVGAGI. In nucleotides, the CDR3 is TGTGCCAGCAGTTTGGACGTTTATAGCAATCAGCCCCAGCATTTT. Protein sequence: CASSLDVYSNQPQHF.

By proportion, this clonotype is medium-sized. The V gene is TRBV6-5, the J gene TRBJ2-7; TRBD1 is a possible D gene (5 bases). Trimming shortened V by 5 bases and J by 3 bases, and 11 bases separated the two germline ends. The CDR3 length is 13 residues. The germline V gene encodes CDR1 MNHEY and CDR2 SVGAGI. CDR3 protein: CASSPTVNYEQYF. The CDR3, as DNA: TGTGCCAGCAGTCCGACAGTGAACTACGAGCAGTACTTC.

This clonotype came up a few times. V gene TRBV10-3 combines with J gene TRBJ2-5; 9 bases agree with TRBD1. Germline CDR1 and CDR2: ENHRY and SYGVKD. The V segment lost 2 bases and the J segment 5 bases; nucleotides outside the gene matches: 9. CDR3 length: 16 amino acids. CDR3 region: CAISEGTGLRSETQYF. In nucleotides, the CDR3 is TGTGCCATCAGTGAGGGGACAGGGTTACGTTCGGAGACCCAGTACTTC.

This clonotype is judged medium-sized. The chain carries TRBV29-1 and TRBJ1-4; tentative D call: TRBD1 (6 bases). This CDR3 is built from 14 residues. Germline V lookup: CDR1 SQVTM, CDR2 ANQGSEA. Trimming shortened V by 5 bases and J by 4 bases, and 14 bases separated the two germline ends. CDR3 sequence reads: CSVYNRDFNEKLFF. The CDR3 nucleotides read TGCAGCGTTTACAACAGGGACTTTAATGAAAAACTGTTTTTT. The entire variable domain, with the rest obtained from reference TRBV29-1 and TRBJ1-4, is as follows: SAVISQKPSRDICQRGTSLTIQCQVDSQVTMMFWYRQQPGQSLTLIATANQGSEATYESGFVIDKFPISRPNLTFSTLTVSNMSPEDSSIYLCSVYNRDFNEKLFFGSGTQLSVL.

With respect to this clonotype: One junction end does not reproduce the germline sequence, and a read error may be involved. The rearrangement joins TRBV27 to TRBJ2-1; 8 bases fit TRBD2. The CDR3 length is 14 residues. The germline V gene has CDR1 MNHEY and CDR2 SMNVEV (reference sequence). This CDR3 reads CVSSTAGVGNEQFF. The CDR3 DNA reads TGTGTCAGCAGCACAGCGGGGGTGGGCAATGAGCAGTTCTTC.